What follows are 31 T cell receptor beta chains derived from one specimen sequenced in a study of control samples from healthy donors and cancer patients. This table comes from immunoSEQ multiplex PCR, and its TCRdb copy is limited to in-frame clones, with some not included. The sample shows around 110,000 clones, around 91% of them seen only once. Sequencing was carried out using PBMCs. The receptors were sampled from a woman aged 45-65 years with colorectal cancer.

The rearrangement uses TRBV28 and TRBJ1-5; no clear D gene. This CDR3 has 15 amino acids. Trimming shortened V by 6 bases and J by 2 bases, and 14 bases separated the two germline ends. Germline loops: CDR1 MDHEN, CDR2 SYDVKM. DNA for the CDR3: TGTGCCAGCAGCCCCATGGGAGATGGCAATCAGCCCCAGCATTTT. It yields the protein CASSPMGDGNQPQHF.

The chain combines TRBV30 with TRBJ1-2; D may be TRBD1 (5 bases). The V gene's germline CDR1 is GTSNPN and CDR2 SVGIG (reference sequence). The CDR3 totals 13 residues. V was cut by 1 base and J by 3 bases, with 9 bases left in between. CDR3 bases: TGTGCCTGGAGTGGGGGAGGGGACTATGGCTACACCTTC. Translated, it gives CAWSGGGDYGYTF.

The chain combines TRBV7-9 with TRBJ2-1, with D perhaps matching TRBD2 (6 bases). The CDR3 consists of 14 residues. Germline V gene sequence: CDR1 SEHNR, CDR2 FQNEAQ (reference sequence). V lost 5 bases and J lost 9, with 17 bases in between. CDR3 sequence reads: CASSPPTSSGEQFF. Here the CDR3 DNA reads TGTGCCAGCAGCCCCCCGACTAGTTCGGGTGAGCAGTTCTTC.

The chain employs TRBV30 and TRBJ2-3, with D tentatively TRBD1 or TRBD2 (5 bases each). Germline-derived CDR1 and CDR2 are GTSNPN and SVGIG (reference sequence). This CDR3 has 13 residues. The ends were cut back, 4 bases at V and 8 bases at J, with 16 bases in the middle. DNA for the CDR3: TGTGCCTGGACCGGGGCCGTCCAGCGTACGCAGTATTTT. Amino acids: CAWTGAVQRTQYF.

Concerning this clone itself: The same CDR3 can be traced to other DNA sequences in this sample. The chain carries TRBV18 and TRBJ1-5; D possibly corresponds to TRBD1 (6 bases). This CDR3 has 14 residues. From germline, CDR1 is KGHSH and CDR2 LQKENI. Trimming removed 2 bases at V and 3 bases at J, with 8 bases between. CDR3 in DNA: TGTGCCAGCTCACCATCAGGGGACAATCAGCCCCAGCATTTT. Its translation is CASSPSGDNQPQHF.

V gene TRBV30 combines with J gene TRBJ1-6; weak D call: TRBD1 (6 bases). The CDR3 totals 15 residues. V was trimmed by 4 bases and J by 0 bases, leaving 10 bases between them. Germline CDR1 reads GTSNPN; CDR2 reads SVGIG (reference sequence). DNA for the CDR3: TGTGCCTGGAATCCGGACAGCTCCTATAATTCACCCCTCCACTTT. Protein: CAWNPDSSYNSPLHF.

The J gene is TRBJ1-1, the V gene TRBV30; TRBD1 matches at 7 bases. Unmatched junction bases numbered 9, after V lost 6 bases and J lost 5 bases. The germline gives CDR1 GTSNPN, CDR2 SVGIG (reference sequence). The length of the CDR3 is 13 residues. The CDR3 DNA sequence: TGTGCCTGCACGACAGGGCTTGGGACTGAAGCTTTCTTT. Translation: CACTTGLGTEAFF.

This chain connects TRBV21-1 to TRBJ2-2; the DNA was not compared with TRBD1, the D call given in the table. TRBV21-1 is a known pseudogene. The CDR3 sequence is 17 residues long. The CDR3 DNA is TGTGCCAGCAGCCCAGATTCGGACACCCGACGGACCGGGGAGCTGTTTTTT. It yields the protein CASSPDSDTRRTGELFF.

CDR3 sequence reads: CASSLGQNTEAFF. The CDR3 DNA reads as TGTGCCAGCAGCTTAGGTCAGAACACTGAAGCTTTCTTT. The chain joins TRBV7-3 to TRBJ1-1; D is ambiguous. CDR1 and CDR2 from the germline V gene are SGHTA and FQGTGA. This CDR3 region has 13 residues. Trimming cost V 2 bases and J 1 base, with 5 bases left between them.

CDR3 loop: CAWSVGTVNTEAFF. CDR3 sequence (DNA): TGTGCCTGGAGTGTGGGCACGGTGAACACTGAAGCTTTCTTT. The rearrangement uses TRBV30 and TRBJ1-1; D unclear. Germline values: CDR1 GTSNPN, CDR2 SVGIG (reference sequence). V shed 0 bases and J shed 0 bases, with 8 bases lying between them. The CDR3 length is 14 residues.

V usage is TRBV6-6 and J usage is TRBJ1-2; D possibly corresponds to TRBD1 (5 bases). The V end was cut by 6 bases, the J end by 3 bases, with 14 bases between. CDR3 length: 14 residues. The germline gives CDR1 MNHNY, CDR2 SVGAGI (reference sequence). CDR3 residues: CASSRQGSHYGYTF. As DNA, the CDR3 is TGTGCCAGCAGCAGGCAGGGCTCACACTATGGCTACACCTTC.

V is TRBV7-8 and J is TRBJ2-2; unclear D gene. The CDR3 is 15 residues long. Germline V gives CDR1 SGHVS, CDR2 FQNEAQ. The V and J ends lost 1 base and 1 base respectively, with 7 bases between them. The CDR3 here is CASSLGPGNTGELFF. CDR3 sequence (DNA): TGTGCCAGCAGCTTAGGCCCAGGGAACACCGGGGAGCTGTTTTTT.

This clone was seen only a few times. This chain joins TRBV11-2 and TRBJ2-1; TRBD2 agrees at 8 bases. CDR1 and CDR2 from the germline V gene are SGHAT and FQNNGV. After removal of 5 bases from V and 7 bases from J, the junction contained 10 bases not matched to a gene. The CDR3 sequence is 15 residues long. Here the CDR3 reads CASSLGSGGSNEQFF. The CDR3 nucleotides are TGTGCCAGCAGCCTAGGATCGGGAGGGTCGAATGAGCAGTTCTTC.

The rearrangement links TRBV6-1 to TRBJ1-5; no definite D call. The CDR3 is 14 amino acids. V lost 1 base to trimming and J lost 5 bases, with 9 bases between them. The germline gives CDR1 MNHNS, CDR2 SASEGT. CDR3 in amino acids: CASSEEAGDQPQHF. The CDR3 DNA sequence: TGTGCCAGCAGTGAAGAGGCAGGTGATCAGCCCCAGCATTTT.

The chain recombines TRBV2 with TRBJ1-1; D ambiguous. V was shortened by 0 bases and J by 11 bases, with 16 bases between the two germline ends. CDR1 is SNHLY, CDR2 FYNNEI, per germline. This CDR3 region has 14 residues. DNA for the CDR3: TGTGCCAGCAGTGAAGCTTTCAGGACGGTCGGGGCTTTCTTT. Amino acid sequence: CASSEAFRTVGAFF.

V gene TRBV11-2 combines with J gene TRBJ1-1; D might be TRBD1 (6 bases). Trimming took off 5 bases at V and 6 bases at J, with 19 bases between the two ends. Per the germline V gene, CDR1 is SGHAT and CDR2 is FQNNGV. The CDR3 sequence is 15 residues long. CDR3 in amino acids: CASSPWDKRTAEAFF. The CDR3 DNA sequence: TGTGCCAGCAGCCCCTGGGACAAGCGAACGGCTGAAGCTTTCTTT.

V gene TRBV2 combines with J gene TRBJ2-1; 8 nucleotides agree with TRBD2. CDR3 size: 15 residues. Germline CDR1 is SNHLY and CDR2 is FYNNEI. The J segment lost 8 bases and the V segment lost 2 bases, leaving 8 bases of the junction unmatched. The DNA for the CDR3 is TGTGCCAGCAGTGAATTTGGACTAGCTGGGGATGAGCAGTTCTTC. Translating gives CASSEFGLAGDEQFF.

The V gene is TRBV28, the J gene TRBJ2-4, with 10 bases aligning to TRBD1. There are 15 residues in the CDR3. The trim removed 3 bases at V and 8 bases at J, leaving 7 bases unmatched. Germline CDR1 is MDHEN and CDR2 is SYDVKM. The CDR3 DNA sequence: TGTGCCAGCAGTTTCGGGGACAGGGGCCGGGACATTCAGTACTTC. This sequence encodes CASSFGDRGRDIQYF. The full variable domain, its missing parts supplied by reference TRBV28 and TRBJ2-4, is DVKVTQSSRYLVKRTGEKVFLECVQDMDHENMFWYRQDPGLGLRLIYFSYDVKMKEKGDIPEGYSVSREKKERFSLILESASTNQTSMYLCASSFGDRGRDIQYFGAGTRLSVL.

The CDR3 reads CASSLLGGGANVLTF. The CDR3 coding sequence is TGCGCCAGCAGCTTGTTGGGAGGTGGGGCCAACGTCCTGACTTTC. V and J are TRBV5-1 and TRBJ2-6; a weak D match, TRBD2 (6 bases). The CDR3 runs to 15 residues. Germline CDR1 reads SGHRS; CDR2 reads YFSETQ. Trimming removed 1 base at V and 3 bases at J, with 8 bases between. The whole variable domain, filled in from reference TRBV5-1 and TRBJ2-6, reads KAGVTQTPRYLIKTRGQQVTLSCSPISGHRSVSWYQQTPGQGLQFLFEYFSETQRNKGNFPGRFSGRQFSNSRSEMNVSTLELGDSALYLCASSLLGGGANVLTFGAGSRLTVL.

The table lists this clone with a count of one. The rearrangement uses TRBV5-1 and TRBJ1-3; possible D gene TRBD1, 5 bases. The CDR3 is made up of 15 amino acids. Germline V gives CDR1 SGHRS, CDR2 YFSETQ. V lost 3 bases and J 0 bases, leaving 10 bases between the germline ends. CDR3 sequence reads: CASSWDQSSGNTIYF. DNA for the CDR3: TGCGCCAGCAGCTGGGACCAATCCTCTGGAAACACCATATATTTT.

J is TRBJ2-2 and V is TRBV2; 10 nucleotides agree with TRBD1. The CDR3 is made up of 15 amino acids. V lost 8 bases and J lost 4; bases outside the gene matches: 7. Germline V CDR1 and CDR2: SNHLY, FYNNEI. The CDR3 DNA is TGTGCCAGCCGAAGCGACAGGGGGCCCACCGGGGAGCTGTTTTTT. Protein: CASRSDRGPTGELFF.

DNA of the CDR3: TGTGCCACCAGCAGAGGGACTAGCGGGGGAAATGAGCAGTTCTTC. It is translated as CATSRGTSGGNEQFF. The V and J genes are TRBV15 and TRBJ2-1; TRBD2 matches 13 bases. Trimming removed 1 base from V and 7 bases from J; junction bases left unmatched: 1. Per germline, CDR1 LNHNV and CDR2 YYDKDF (reference sequence). The CDR3 runs to 15 residues.

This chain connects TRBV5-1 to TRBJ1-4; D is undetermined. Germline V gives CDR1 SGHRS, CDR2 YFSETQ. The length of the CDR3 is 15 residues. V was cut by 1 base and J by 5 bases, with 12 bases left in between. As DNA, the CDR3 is TGCGCCAGCAGCTTGTGGCCGGGTGCGAATGAAAAACTGTTTTTT. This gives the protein CASSLWPGANEKLFF. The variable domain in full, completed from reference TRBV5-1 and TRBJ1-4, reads KAGVTQTPRYLIKTRGQQVTLSCSPISGHRSVSWYQQTPGQGLQFLFEYFSETQRNKGNFPGRFSGRQFSNSRSEMNVSTLELGDSALYLCASSLWPGANEKLFFGSGTQLSVL.

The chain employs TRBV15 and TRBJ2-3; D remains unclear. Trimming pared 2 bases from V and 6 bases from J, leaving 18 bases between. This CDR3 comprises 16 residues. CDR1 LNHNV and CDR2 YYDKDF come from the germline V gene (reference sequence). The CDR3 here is CATSRNRALGADTQYF. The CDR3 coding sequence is TGTGCCACCAGCAGAAACCGGGCTCTAGGCGCGGATACGCAGTATTTT.

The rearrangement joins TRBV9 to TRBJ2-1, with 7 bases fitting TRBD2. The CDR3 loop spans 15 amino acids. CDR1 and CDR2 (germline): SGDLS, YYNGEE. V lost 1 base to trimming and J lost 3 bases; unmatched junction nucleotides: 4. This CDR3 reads CASSVSGEYYNEQFF. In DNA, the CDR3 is TGTGCCAGCAGCGTAAGCGGGGAGTACTACAATGAGCAGTTCTTC.

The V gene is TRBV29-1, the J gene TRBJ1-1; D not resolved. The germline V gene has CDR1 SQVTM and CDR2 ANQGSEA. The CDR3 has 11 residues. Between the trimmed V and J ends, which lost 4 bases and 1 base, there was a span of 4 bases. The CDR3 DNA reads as TGCAGCGTTGGGTGGAACACTGAAGCTTTCTTT. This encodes CSVGWNTEAFF.

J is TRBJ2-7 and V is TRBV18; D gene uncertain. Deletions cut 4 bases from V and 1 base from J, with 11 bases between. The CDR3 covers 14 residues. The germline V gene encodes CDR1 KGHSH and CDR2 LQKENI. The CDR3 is CASSRSGLSYEQYF. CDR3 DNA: TGTGCCAGCTCACGGAGTGGGCTATCCTACGAGCAGTACTTC.

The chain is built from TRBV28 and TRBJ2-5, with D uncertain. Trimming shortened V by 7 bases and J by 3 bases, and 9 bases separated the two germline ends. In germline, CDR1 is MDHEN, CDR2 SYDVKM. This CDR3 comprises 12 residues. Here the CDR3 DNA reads TGTGCCAGCACCAACCGAAAAGAGACCCAGTACTTC. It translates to CASTNRKETQYF.

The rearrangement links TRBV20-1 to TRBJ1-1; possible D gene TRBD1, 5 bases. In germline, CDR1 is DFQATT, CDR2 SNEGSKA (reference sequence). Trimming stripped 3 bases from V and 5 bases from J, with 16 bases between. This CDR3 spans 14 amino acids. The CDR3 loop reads CSASAGSGGTEAFF. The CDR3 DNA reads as TGCAGTGCTAGTGCCGGGTCTGGGGGGACTGAAGCTTTCTTT.

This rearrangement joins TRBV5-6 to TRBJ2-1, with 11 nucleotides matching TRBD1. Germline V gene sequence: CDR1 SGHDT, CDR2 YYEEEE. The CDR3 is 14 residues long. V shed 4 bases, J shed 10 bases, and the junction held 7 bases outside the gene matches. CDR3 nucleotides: TGTGCCAGCAGCCGTGGACAGGGGGCAGTGGAGCAGTTCTTC. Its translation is CASSRGQGAVEQFF.

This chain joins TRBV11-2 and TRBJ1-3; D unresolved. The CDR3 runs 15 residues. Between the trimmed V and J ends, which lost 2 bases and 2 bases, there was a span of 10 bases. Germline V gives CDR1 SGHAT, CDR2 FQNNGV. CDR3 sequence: CASSLLGAAGNTIYF. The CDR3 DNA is TGTGCCAGCAGCTTACTGGGAGCAGCTGGAAACACCATATATTTT. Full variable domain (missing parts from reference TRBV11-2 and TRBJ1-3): EAGVAQSPRYKIIEKRQSVAFWCNPISGHATLYWYQQILGQGPKLLIQFQNNGVVDDSQLPKDRFSAERLKGVDSTLKIQPAKLEDSAVYLCASSLLGAAGNTIYFGEGSWLTVV.